The source of this T cell receptor beta chain is a study of shared clonotypes between healthy human individuals. Trimming left V 2 bases short and J 6 bases short, with 14 bases between. This CDR3 spans 14 amino acids. Germline CDR1 SNHLY, CDR2 FYNNEI. Clones were read by immunoSEQ multiplex PCR, and TCRdb kept only the in-frame ones, dropping some. The table has over a million clones, around 97% seen once; the top ten hold roughly 1.2%. The TCR sequence derives from a man aged 25-45 years in good health. The chain recombines TRBV2 with TRBJ2-7; D is perhaps TRBD1 or TRBD2 (5 bases each). Sample: naive CD4+ T cells sorted from blood. Stated subset: CD45RA+ positively selected. The CDR3 DNA follows: TGTGCCAGCAGTGAATCCGGGGCCCGTCTCGAGCAGTACTTC. Its translation is CASSESGARLEQYF.